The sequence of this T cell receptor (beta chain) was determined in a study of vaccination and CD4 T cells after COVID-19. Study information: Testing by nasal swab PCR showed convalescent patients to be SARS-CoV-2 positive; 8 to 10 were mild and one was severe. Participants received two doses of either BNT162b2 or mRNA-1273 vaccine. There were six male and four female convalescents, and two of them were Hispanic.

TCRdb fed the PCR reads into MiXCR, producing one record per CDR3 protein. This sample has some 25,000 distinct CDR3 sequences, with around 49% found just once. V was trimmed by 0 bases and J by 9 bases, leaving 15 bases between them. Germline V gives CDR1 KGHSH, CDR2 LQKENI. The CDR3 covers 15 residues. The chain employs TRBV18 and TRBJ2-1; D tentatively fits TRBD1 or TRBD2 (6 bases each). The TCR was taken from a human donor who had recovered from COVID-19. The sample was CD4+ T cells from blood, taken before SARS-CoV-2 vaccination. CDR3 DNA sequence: TGTGCCAGCTCACCACCCGCTATGGGGGGCGGTGAGCAGTTCTTC. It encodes CASSPPAMGGGEQFF.